These T cell receptor beta chains were read from a single sample in a study of cytomegalovirus exposure and HLA in healthy donors. The protocol was immunoSEQ multiplex PCR, while the TCRdb copy is restricted to in-frame clones and leaves out a portion. The profile shows 95,000 to 150,000 clones, roughly 78% of them singletons. The sequenced sample was PBMCs. These receptors were obtained from a woman aged 40-49 years in good health and CMV-seronegative. Both conserved end residues are part of each CDR3. A D gene is named only where the DNA matches it firmly. Clone size is shown for a subset of rows, as once, few, many or a class of expanded clone.

D gene: NA
clone size: NA
V gene: TRBV29-1
J gene: TRBJ2-3
CDR3 DNA: TGCAGCGTTGGCAGGGGTACGGGCACAGATACGCAGTATTTT
CDR3 protein: CSVGRGTGTDTQYF

D gene: NA
clone size: once
V gene: TRBV7-9
J gene: TRBJ2-5
CDR3 DNA: TGTGCCAGCAGCTTAGCGGGGGGAGGCGTAGAGACCCAGTACTTC
CDR3 protein: CASSLAGGGVETQYF

D gene: NA
clone size: few
V gene: TRBV7-3
J gene: TRBJ2-2
CDR3 DNA: TGTGCCAGCAGCTTAATTTCCCACAGGGAAGGTACCGGGGAGCTGTTTTTT
CDR3 protein: CASSLISHREGTGELFF

D gene: TRBD2
clone size: NA
V gene: TRBV29-1
J gene: TRBJ2-3
CDR3 DNA: TGCAGCGTTTCGGGAGGTGTGACAGATACGCAGTATTTT
CDR3 protein: CSVSGGVTDTQYF

D gene: NA
clone size: NA
V gene: TRBV7-2
J gene: TRBJ2-1
CDR3 DNA: TGTGCCAGCAGCTTAGCGGGAGGTCCCTACAATGAGCAGTTCTTC
CDR3 protein: CASSLAGGPYNEQFF

D gene: TRBD2
clone size: once
V gene: TRBV2
J gene: TRBJ2-1
CDR3 DNA: TGTGCCAGCAGTGGAGGACTAGCGGGAGTTTACAATGAGCAGTTCTTC
CDR3 protein: CASSGGLAGVYNEQFF

D gene: TRBD1
clone size: NA
V gene: TRBV28
J gene: TRBJ2-7
CDR3 DNA: TGTGCCAGCAGTTTGACAGGGTTGGGCGAGCAGTACTTC
CDR3 protein: CASSLTGLGEQYF

D gene: NA
clone size: NA
V gene: TRBV6-5
J gene: TRBJ1-1
CDR3 DNA: TGTGCCAGCAGTCGAGGTACCCTGGACACTGAAGCTTTCTTT
CDR3 protein: CASSRGTLDTEAFF

D gene: NA
clone size: NA
V gene: TRBV20-1
J gene: TRBJ2-7
CDR3 DNA: TGCAGTGCAGAGAGTTCCTACGAGCAGTACTTC
CDR3 protein: CSAESSYEQYF

D gene: NA
clone size: NA
V gene: TRBV11-2
J gene: TRBJ1-1
CDR3 DNA: TGTGCCAGCAGCTCAGGTAGACGGGGAATCACTGAAGCTTTCTTT
CDR3 protein: CASSSGRRGITEAFF

D gene: NA
clone size: NA
V gene: TRBV2
J gene: TRBJ1-3
CDR3 DNA: TGTGCCAGCAGTTATACTGAGGGAAACACCATATATTTT
CDR3 protein: CASSYTEGNTIYF

D gene: TRBD1
clone size: NA
V gene: TRBV28
J gene: TRBJ2-3
CDR3 DNA: TGTGCCAGCAGTACCTCCGGGACAGCCACAGATACGCAGTATTTT
CDR3 protein: CASSTSGTATDTQYF

D gene: NA
clone size: NA
V gene: TRBV10-1
J gene: TRBJ2-1
CDR3 DNA: TGCGCCAGCAGTAAAGGGACTTACAATGAGCAGTTCTTC
CDR3 protein: CASSKGTYNEQFF

D gene: NA
clone size: NA
V gene: TRBV10-2
J gene: TRBJ2-7
CDR3 DNA: TGCGCCAGCAGTGCGGACACGCGTCCCTACGAGCAGTACTTC
CDR3 protein: CASSADTRPYEQYF

D gene: NA
clone size: few
V gene: TRBV10-1
J gene: TRBJ2-2
CDR3 DNA: TGCGCCAGCAGTGAACAGCGGTCGAACACCGGGGAGCTGTTTTTT
CDR3 protein: CASSEQRSNTGELFF

D gene: TRBD2
clone size: NA
V gene: TRBV2
J gene: TRBJ2-1
CDR3 DNA: TGTGCCAGCACCATTAGCGGGAGTTCCTACAATGAGCAGTTCTTC
CDR3 protein: CASTISGSSYNEQFF

D gene: TRBD1
clone size: few
V gene: TRBV9
J gene: TRBJ2-7
CDR3 DNA: TGTGCCAGCGGGCCGGGACAGGGCTACGAGCAGTACTTC
CDR3 protein: CASGPGQGYEQYF

D gene: TRBD2
clone size: NA
V gene: TRBV6-1
J gene: TRBJ2-7
CDR3 DNA: TGTGCCAGCAGACGGGACATCGGGACTAGCGACGAGCAGTACTTC
CDR3 protein: CASRRDIGTSDEQYF

D gene: TRBD2
clone size: NA
V gene: TRBV5-4
J gene: TRBJ2-3
CDR3 DNA: TGTGCCAGCAGCTCGAGACTAGCGGGGTTGGGCACAGATACGCAGTATTTT
CDR3 protein: CASSSRLAGLGTDTQYF

D gene: NA
clone size: few
V gene: TRBV11-2
J gene: TRBJ2-7
CDR3 DNA: TGTGCCAGCAGCTCCGACAGCTACGAGCAGTACTTC
CDR3 protein: CASSSDSYEQYF

D gene: NA
clone size: once
V gene: TRBV19
J gene: TRBJ1-2
CDR3 DNA: TGTGCCAGTATGGACGGTGGGAGTGACTATGGCTACACCTTC
CDR3 protein: CASMDGGSDYGYTF

D gene: TRBD2
clone size: NA
V gene: TRBV19
J gene: TRBJ2-1
CDR3 DNA: TGTGCCAGTAGTAATTTCCTAGCGGAATACAATGAGCAGTTCTTC
CDR3 protein: CASSNFLAEYNEQFF

D gene: TRBD1
clone size: once
V gene: TRBV4-1
J gene: TRBJ1-2
CDR3 DNA: TGCGCCAGCAGCCAGGCAGGGGGCGCCTATGGCTACACCTTC
CDR3 protein: CASSQAGGAYGYTF

D gene: NA
clone size: NA
V gene: TRBV6-5
J gene: TRBJ1-1
CDR3 DNA: TGTGCCAGCAGTTCAACATTGAACACTGAAGCTTTCTTT
CDR3 protein: CASSSTLNTEAFF

D gene: TRBD2
clone size: NA
V gene: TRBV10-3
J gene: TRBJ2-1
CDR3 DNA: TGTGCCATCGGGGGGACTAGCGGGGCCACCGCCAGCTACAATGAGCAGTTCTTC
CDR3 protein: CAIGGTSGATASYNEQFF

D gene: NA
clone size: NA
V gene: TRBV6-5
J gene: TRBJ2-7
CDR3 DNA: TGTGCCAGCAGTTACTCCCCAGGGATTTCCTACGAGCAGTACTTC
CDR3 protein: CASSYSPGISYEQYF

D gene: NA
clone size: once
V gene: TRBV28
J gene: TRBJ2-7
CDR3 DNA: TGTGCCAGCAGCCCCTCGCGGGCCGAGGTCCCCTACGAGCAGTACTTC
CDR3 protein: CASSPSRAEVPYEQYF

D gene: TRBD1
clone size: few
V gene: TRBV19
J gene: TRBJ1-4
CDR3 DNA: TGTGCCAGTAGTATTAAGGGACAGGGGCATGAAAAACTGTTTTTT
CDR3 protein: CASSIKGQGHEKLFF

D gene: TRBD1
clone size: few
V gene: TRBV18
J gene: TRBJ2-7
CDR3 DNA: TGTGCCAGCTCACCACAGGGGCTAGGGACAGGGGTCTACGAGCAGTACTTC
CDR3 protein: CASSPQGLGTGVYEQYF

D gene: TRBD1
clone size: NA
V gene: TRBV23-1
J gene: TRBJ1-5
CDR3 DNA: TGCGCCAGCAGTCAACGGGACAGAAGCCAGCCCCAGCATTTT
CDR3 protein: CASSQRDRSQPQHF

D gene: TRBD1
clone size: NA
V gene: TRBV23-1
J gene: TRBJ2-4
CDR3 DNA: TGCGCCAGCAGAGACAGGGCGGCCAAAAACATTCAGTACTTC
CDR3 protein: CASRDRAAKNIQYF

D gene: NA
clone size: NA
V gene: TRBV9
J gene: TRBJ2-1
CDR3 DNA: TGTGCCAGCAGCGTAGATCCGGGAATAAGCTACAATGAGCAGTTCTTC
CDR3 protein: CASSVDPGISYNEQFF

D gene: NA
clone size: once
V gene: TRBV28
J gene: TRBJ2-3
CDR3 DNA: TGTGCCAGCAGTCGCCCCGACAGGCCCGTTAGCACAGATACGCAGTATTTT
CDR3 protein: CASSRPDRPVSTDTQYF

D gene: NA
clone size: once
V gene: TRBV28
J gene: TRBJ1-2
CDR3 DNA: TGTGCCAGCAGTCGCCACAGGGAGGGTGGCTACACCTTC
CDR3 protein: CASSRHREGGYTF

D gene: TRBD1
clone size: NA
V gene: TRBV5-1
J gene: TRBJ1-1
CDR3 DNA: TGCGCCAGCAGCTACGGACAGGGGACTGAAGCTTTCTTT
CDR3 protein: CASSYGQGTEAFF

D gene: TRBD1
clone size: NA
V gene: TRBV28
J gene: TRBJ1-5
CDR3 DNA: TGTGCCAGCAGTTACGGGACAGGGCTTAATCAGCCCCAGCATTTT
CDR3 protein: CASSYGTGLNQPQHF

D gene: TRBD1
clone size: NA
V gene: TRBV28
J gene: TRBJ1-2
CDR3 DNA: TGTGCCAGCAGGCAACAGGGGGCGGGTGGCTACACCTTC
CDR3 protein: CASRQQGAGGYTF

D gene: NA
clone size: NA
V gene: TRBV19
J gene: TRBJ2-7
CDR3 DNA: TGTGCCAGTAGTATAGAAGGTACCGCGGGAACCTACGAGCAGTACTTC
CDR3 protein: CASSIEGTAGTYEQYF

D gene: TRBD1
clone size: once
V gene: TRBV6-5
J gene: TRBJ2-7
CDR3 DNA: TGTGCCAGCAGTTACTCCGGGACAGGCTCCTACGAGCAGTACTTC
CDR3 protein: CASSYSGTGSYEQYF

D gene: NA
clone size: NA
V gene: TRBV7-9
J gene: TRBJ2-7
CDR3 DNA: TGTGCCAGCAGATCCTCCTTGGGACACGCAAACTTC
CDR3 protein: CASRSSLGHANF

D gene: NA
clone size: NA
V gene: TRBV18
J gene: TRBJ2-1
CDR3 DNA: TGTGCCAGCTACCGGGACTTGAATTACAATGAGCAGTTCTTC
CDR3 protein: CASYRDLNYNEQFF

D gene: NA
clone size: NA
V gene: TRBV19
J gene: TRBJ2-3
CDR3 DNA: TGTGCCAGTGGTGCCCTACTCACAGATACGCAGTATTTT
CDR3 protein: CASGALLTDTQYF

D gene: TRBD1
clone size: NA
V gene: TRBV7-2
J gene: TRBJ1-2
CDR3 DNA: TGTGCCAGCAGCATAACCGGGACAGGGGGTGGCTACACCTTC
CDR3 protein: CASSITGTGGGYTF

D gene: TRBD2
clone size: NA
V gene: TRBV25-1
J gene: TRBJ2-3
CDR3 DNA: TGTGCCAGCAGTGACCCCGCCCCGACTAGCGGGAGCCCAGATACGCAGTATTTT
CDR3 protein: CASSDPAPTSGSPDTQYF

D gene: TRBD1
clone size: few
V gene: TRBV6-6
J gene: TRBJ1-1
CDR3 DNA: TGTGCCAGCAGTTATGGGGACAGGGATCTCACTGAAGCTTTCTTT
CDR3 protein: CASSYGDRDLTEAFF

D gene: NA
clone size: few
V gene: TRBV18
J gene: TRBJ1-4
CDR3 DNA: TGTGCCAGCTCACCATACGCTGTCCGGGGGGCGGCTAATGAAAAACTGTTTTTT
CDR3 protein: CASSPYAVRGAANEKLFF

D gene: TRBD1
clone size: once
V gene: TRBV7-3
J gene: TRBJ2-1
CDR3 DNA: TGTGCCAGCAGCTTAAATCTCGACAGGGGGCGCGTTGAGCAGTTCTTC
CDR3 protein: CASSLNLDRGRVEQFF

D gene: NA
clone size: NA
V gene: TRBV5-1
J gene: TRBJ2-3
CDR3 DNA: TGCGCCAGCAGCCAGACAGGCAGCACAGATACGCAGTATTTT
CDR3 protein: CASSQTGSTDTQYF

D gene: NA
clone size: NA
V gene: TRBV9
J gene: TRBJ2-2
CDR3 DNA: TGTGCCAGCAGCCTCCGGGAAGTCCGTAGCACCGGGGAGCTGTTTTTT
CDR3 protein: CASSLREVRSTGELFF

D gene: NA
clone size: NA
V gene: TRBV18
J gene: TRBJ2-2
CDR3 DNA: TGTGCCAGCTCACCCCCTCCCGGGGGGCTTACCGGGGAGCTGTTTTTT
CDR3 protein: CASSPPPGGLTGELFF

D gene: TRBD1
clone size: once
V gene: TRBV27
J gene: TRBJ2-2
CDR3 DNA: TGTGCCAGCAGGCCCGGGACAGCGAACACCGGGGAGCTGTTTTTT
CDR3 protein: CASRPGTANTGELFF

D gene: NA
clone size: NA
V gene: TRBV10-3
J gene: TRBJ2-5
CDR3 DNA: TGTGCCATCAGTGGAAACTCCGACGGACTTGAACGGTGGACCCAGTACTTC
CDR3 protein: CAISGNSDGLERWTQYF

D gene: TRBD2
clone size: NA
V gene: TRBV2
J gene: TRBJ2-3
CDR3 DNA: TGTGCCAGCAGCGCCACGCCGGGACTAGCGGGAGGAGGCGATACGCAGTATTTT
CDR3 protein: CASSATPGLAGGGDTQYF